Detailed here is one T cell receptor beta chain. This clone's antigen is unknown. Qualities for individual bases were not recorded, and no much larger clone is one base off. Counted from cysteine to phenylalanine, this CDR3 has 14 amino acids. The kept DNA is CDR3 alone, 42 bases in frame from the first base. Trimming removed 6 bases from V and 6 bases from J; the gene matches leave 8 bases unexplained. From a lookup of the germline V gene (reference sequence), CDR1 and CDR2 are SEHNR and FQNEAQ. The sample belongs to a study of identifying expanded T cells in peripheral blood (dated by TCRdb to about 2019). About the investigation overall: Technical replicates were generated by sequencing separate aliquots of the same genomic DNA pool, with four replicates compared pairwise.

During the collection period, no immune events, such as infections, were documented for the healthy donors. Healthy-donor blood repertoires served as a training cohort to calibrate time-dependent variance in a beta-binomial model of T-cell clone differential abundance. The training cohort comprised roughly ten healthy donors, 3 female and 7 male. The donors were between roughly 25 and 64 years old, with an average age of around 42 years. Obtained from a commercial supplier, whole blood was collected from each healthy donor at three time points set two to three weeks apart. For immunosequencing, genomic DNA was extracted from whole blood that had not been sorted. Overall results and qualifications from the work: The authors expected that over much longer intervals, such as months to years, biological variance in healthy repertoires might increase even further. Both the number of clones called differentially abundant and the false-positive rate were significantly reduced by the beta-binomial model across all healthy-donor time intervals. Variance in clone template counts between approximately two-week samples significantly increased with total template count across all healthy donors. The binomial model flagged about 1.2 differentially abundant clones between technical replicates, compared with about 15 over approximately 2 weeks and 18 to 20 over about 4 weeks.

The immunoSEQ Assay, which uses bias-controlled multiplex PCR amplification of genomic DNA, was used to profile TCRbeta CDR3 regions. The study's processing was this. To quantify the absolute abundance of each unique TCRbeta CDR3 region, the sequences were collapsed and filtered. Differential abundance was tested with two models: a binomial (Fisher-equivalent) model and a beta-binomial model that adds time-dependent variance fitted from healthy donors. Clones with fewer than 5 combined templates were removed, and differential abundance was called for clones with a Benjamini-Hochberg FDR below 0.01. In the beta-binomial model, variance was expressed as a function of the total template count across the two samples, in the form v = (b*log(k)+a)^2. TCRdb holds this immuneACCESS table with in-frame rearrangements only. Some clones are missing; in checked studies, unresolved V genes explain under half, and the rest has no known cause. The V and J calls and clone size were taken over from that table, and D and trimming were inferred from the DNA. The table for this sample lists 85,000 to 90,000 clones; approximately 86% of them were counted only once. The ten largest clones add up to around 5.6% of the sample.

This clonotype originated in a person between 18 and 75 years old in good health. This chain joins TRBV7-9 to TRBJ1-5; 7 middle bases align to TRBD1. Sequencing was done on a sample of blood. The CDR3 protein: CASSPRQGGQPQHF. The nucleotide sequence is TGTGCCAGCAGTCCCAGACAGGGAGGTCAGCCCCAGCATTTT.